This TCR beta chain stems from a study of beta chain features in type 1 diabetes. Study-wide results and caveats: Researchers reported that naive, central memory and Treg TCRB repertoires appeared more similar in patients than in healthy donors. TCRB CDR3s were moderately but significantly shorter in Type 1 diabetes patients in all four CD4+ subsets.

As regards this clone: Its cognate antigen is unknown.

Sorting with CD45RO/CCR7/CD25/CD127/CD95/CD27 yielded naive, central memory, regulatory and stem-like memory CD4+ cells. The CDR3 has 13 amino acids. V shed 2 bases and J 4 bases; nucleotides not matched to a gene: 2. The germline gives CDR1 GTSNPN, CDR2 SVGIG (reference sequence). The study reverse transcribed the entire isolated RNA, so it sequenced expressed TCRB transcripts. An average near 3.57 million reads came from naive, central memory and regulatory T cell samples. The repertoire was sequenced with immunoSEQ multiplex PCR; TCRdb's copy has only in-frame clones and lacks some. The sample holds 200,000 to 300,000 clones, around 21% seen once.

The clonotype was recovered from a woman in her thirties or forties with type 1 diabetes. The J gene is TRBJ1-3, the V gene TRBV30, with 7 bases fitting TRBD1. The sample taken for sequencing was naive CD4+ T cells from blood. The CDR3 here is CAWSMGQGNTIYF. The CDR3 DNA sequence: TGTGCCTGGAGTATGGGACAGGGAAACACCATATATTTT.